The next 32 T cell receptor beta chains were all read from a single sample in a study of cytomegalovirus exposure and HLA in healthy donors. PCR primers comprised 60 Vbeta and 13 Jbeta primers. TCRdb keeps only in-frame clones here, not all; method: immunoSEQ multiplex PCR. The sample lists some 130,000 clones; around 76% were seen once. Sequencing used PBMCs. The receptors come from a woman in her forties or fifties in good health and CMV-seronegative.

V is TRBV30 and J is TRBJ1-1; no definite D call. The V end lost 3 bases, the J end lost 4 bases, and 15 bases lay between the germline ends. CDR3 length: 14 amino acids. Per germline, CDR1 GTSNPN and CDR2 SVGIG (reference sequence). The CDR3 region has the DNA TGTGCCTGGAGGTCGTTCGGGTCCGGCACTGAAGCTTTCTTT. Its protein product is CAWRSFGSGTEAFF.

The genes are TRBV7-9 and TRBJ2-7; possibly TRBD1 for D (7 bases). The CDR3 sequence is 17 residues long. Germline V lookup: CDR1 SEHNR, CDR2 FQNEAQ (reference sequence). The V end lost 1 base, the J end lost 1 base, and 17 bases lay between the germline ends. CDR3 amino acids: CASSLGRTGDLSYEQYF. The DNA of the CDR3 is TGTGCCAGCAGCTTAGGGCGTACAGGGGACTTGTCCTACGAGCAGTACTTC.

The chain links TRBV6-5 to TRBJ2-3; 7 nucleotides line up with TRBD2. Losses at the gene ends were 7 bases for V and 3 bases for J; bases not matched to a gene: 4. CDR1 is MNHEY, CDR2 SVGAGI, per germline. The CDR3 extends over 13 amino acids. The CDR3, as DNA: TGTGCCAGCAACGGGGGGAAAACAGATACGCAGTATTTT. Amino acid sequence: CASNGGKTDTQYF.

The V call is TRBV5-4, the J call TRBJ2-1; unclear D gene. V lost 5 bases, J lost 4 bases, and 10 bases lay in between. CDR1 SGHNT and CDR2 YYREEE come from the germline V gene (reference sequence). CDR3 length: 13 amino acids. The CDR3, as DNA: TGTGCCAGCAGGTCTTACAGTTACAATGAGCAGTTCTTC. Translation: CASRSYSYNEQFF.

V is TRBV4-2 and J is TRBJ2-7; D remains ambiguous. Trimming stripped 1 base from V and 3 bases from J, with 13 bases between. The CDR3 is 15 amino acids. CDR1 and CDR2 from the germline V gene are LGHNA and YNFKEQ. The DNA of the CDR3 is TGTGCCAGCAGCCAAGGGGCCCTACAAAACTACGAGCAGTACTTC. This translates into CASSQGALQNYEQYF.

The genes are TRBV4-1 and TRBJ2-3; 11 nucleotides match TRBD2. Losses at the gene ends were 0 bases for V and 5 bases for J; bases not matched to a gene: 7. The CDR3 runs to 17 residues. Germline V gives CDR1 MGHRA, CDR2 YSYEKL. Here the CDR3 DNA reads TGCGCCAGCAGCCAAGACACTAGCGGGAGCGTGGGAGATACGCAGTATTTT. Translating gives CASSQDTSGSVGDTQYF.

This clone has a single count. Compared with germline, one end of the junction differs, possibly owing to a read error. The chain links TRBV7-7 to TRBJ2-7; TRBD2 matches 9 bases. The germline V gene has CDR1 SSHAT and CDR2 FNYEAQ (reference sequence). The CDR3 is made up of 15 amino acids. In DNA form, the CDR3 reads TGTGCTAGCAGCCCGAGACTAGCGGCGCCTGGCGAGCAGTACTTC. Translation: CASSPRLAAPGEQYF.

The gene calls are TRBV28 and TRBJ2-7; TRBD2 aligns across 12 bases. This CDR3 is 17 amino acids long. The germline V gene has CDR1 MDHEN and CDR2 SYDVKM. Losses at the gene ends were 4 bases for V and 4 bases for J; bases not matched to a gene: 11. This CDR3 is CASSSHRLAGELYEQYF. For the CDR3, the DNA is TGTGCCAGCAGTTCCCATCGACTAGCGGGAGAGTTATACGAGCAGTACTTC.

DNA for the CDR3: TGTGCCAGCAGCTTAGGGCAGAACTATGGCTACACCTTC. Residues: CASSLGQNYGYTF. The chain uses TRBV7-2 and TRBJ1-2; D remains unclear. Trimming left V 1 base short and J 2 bases short, with 5 bases between. The germline V gene has CDR1 SGHTA and CDR2 FQGNSA. The CDR3 sequence is 13 residues long.

The chain combines TRBV4-3 with TRBJ2-2; TRBD2 might be the D (6 bases). Germline V lookup: CDR1 LGHNA, CDR2 YSLEER. V was pared by 4 bases and J by 2 bases, with 14 bases between. The length of the CDR3 is 16 residues. The CDR3 DNA reads TGCGCCAGCAGCCCCCTCGGAGGGGTCAACACCGGGGAGCTGTTTTTT. This gives the protein CASSPLGGVNTGELFF.

The rearrangement uses TRBV10-2 and TRBJ1-1; 9 positions match TRBD1. This CDR3 has 14 residues. Germline lookup yields CDR1 WSHSY and CDR2 SAAADI. The V gene end was trimmed by 5 bases and the J gene end by 4 bases; junction bases not matched to a gene: 5. CDR3: CASSINRGPTEAFF. In DNA, the CDR3 is TGCGCCAGCAGTATAAACAGGGGGCCCACTGAAGCTTTCTTT.

The J gene is TRBJ2-5, the V gene TRBV18; D gene uncertain. This CDR3 is built from 13 residues. Germline lookup yields CDR1 KGHSH and CDR2 LQKENI. The V gene lost 7 bases and the J gene lost 1 base, with 10 bases spanning the gap. The DNA of the CDR3 is TGTGCCAGCTATCTTGACTTCCAAGAGACCCAGTACTTC. It is translated as CASYLDFQETQYF.

This chain connects TRBV19 to TRBJ2-5; D may be TRBD1 (5 bases). CDR1 and CDR2 (germline): LNHDA, SQIVND (reference sequence). V was clipped by 4 bases and J by 2 bases, with 11 bases between them. CDR3 length: 14 amino acids. The CDR3, as DNA: TGTGCCAGTAGTAGACTGGACACACAAGAGACCCAGTACTTC. As protein: CASSRLDTQETQYF.

This clone was counted only a few times. In nucleotides, the CDR3 is TGTGCCAGCAGCCCCAAGACAGAGAGCTCCTACAATGAGCAGTTCTTC. Its translation: CASSPKTESSYNEQFF. The V call is TRBV5-4, the J call TRBJ2-1, with D tentatively TRBD1 (5 bases). Germline V CDR1 and CDR2: SGHNT, YYREEE (reference sequence). The CDR3 has 16 amino acids. Trimming cost V 4 bases and J 0 bases, with 14 bases left between them.

The V gene is TRBV28, the J gene TRBJ2-5; 12 bases are shared with TRBD2. With V trimmed by 4 bases and J by 5 bases, 5 bases remained unmatched. Germline CDR1 MDHEN, CDR2 SYDVKM. The CDR3 runs to 15 residues. The CDR3 spells CASSSSGRAQETQYF. The CDR3 DNA is TGTGCCAGCAGTTCTAGCGGGAGGGCCCAGGAGACCCAGTACTTC.

This sequence joins TRBV9 and TRBJ1-1; D not certain. Germline assignment: CDR1 SGDLS and CDR2 YYNGEE. The CDR3 spans 13 residues. Trimming left V 2 bases short and J 5 bases short, with 10 bases between. The CDR3 DNA sequence: TGTGCCAGCAGCGTCGACGGGAAAACTGAAGCTTTCTTT. Its translation: CASSVDGKTEAFF.

The rearrangement joins TRBV29-1 to TRBJ2-7; D perhaps matches TRBD2 (6 bases). Germline assignment: CDR1 SQVTM and CDR2 ANQGSEA. This CDR3 comprises 13 residues. The V gene lost 0 bases and the J gene lost 2 bases, with 8 bases spanning the gap. The CDR3 loop reads CSVEEEGAYEQYF. CDR3 nucleotide sequence: TGCAGCGTTGAAGAGGAGGGCGCCTACGAGCAGTACTTC.

V is TRBV30 and J is TRBJ2-7, with 12 positions matching TRBD2. The CDR3 loop spans 16 amino acids. CDR1 GTSNPN and CDR2 SVGIG come from the germline V gene (reference sequence). V dropped 1 base and J dropped 0; count of bases not matched to a gene: 4. The CDR3 DNA follows: TGTGCCTGGAGTGCTGGACTAGCGGGGATCTCCTACGAGCAGTACTTC. It encodes CAWSAGLAGISYEQYF.

V gene TRBV30 combines with J gene TRBJ2-1; the match to TRBD2 covers 9 bases. Looked up from germline, CDR1 is GTSNPN and CDR2 is SVGIG (reference sequence). This CDR3 spans 15 amino acids. V gave up 3 bases and J gave up 8 bases; unmatched junction bases: 11. The CDR3 coding sequence is TGTGCCTGGAGCCGGGCGGGGGGGTCGGGCTATGAGCAGTTCTTC. Protein product: CAWSRAGGSGYEQFF. The full variable domain, rest sourced from reference TRBV30 and TRBJ2-1, is SQTIHQWPATLVQPVGSPLSLECTVEGTSNPNLYWYRQAAGRGLQLLFYSVGIGQISSEVPQNLSASRPQDRQFILSSKKLLLSDSGFYLCAWSRAGGSGYEQFFGPGTRLTVL.

The chain uses TRBV7-3 and TRBJ1-3, with a possible D match to TRBD1 (5 bases). Germline CDR1 is SGHTA and CDR2 is FQGTGA. CDR3 length equals 15 residues. The V end lost 0 bases, the J end lost 0 bases, and 6 bases lay between the germline ends. The CDR3: CASSLTGGSGNTIYF. CDR3 DNA sequence: TGTGCCAGCAGCTTAACGGGGGGCTCTGGAAACACCATATATTTT.

The V gene is TRBV7-6, the J gene TRBJ2-7; 9 nucleotides match TRBD1. CDR1 is SGHVS and CDR2 is FNYEAQ in the germline V gene. V was pared by 6 bases and J by 3 bases, with 12 bases of the junction left unmatched. CDR3 length: 16 residues. CDR3 sequence (DNA): TGTGCCAGCAGTCTAACAGGGGGCGCTTCTTTCTACGAGCAGTACTTC. This sequence encodes CASSLTGGASFYEQYF. Using reference TRBV7-6 and TRBJ2-7 for the parts outside the CDR3, the full variable domain is GAGVSQSPRYKVTKRGQDVALRCDPISGHVSLYWYRQALGQGPEFLTYFNYEAQQDKSGLPNDRFSAERPEGSISTLTIQRTEQRDSAMYRCASSLTGGASFYEQYFGPGTRLTVT.

This chain uses TRBV27 with TRBJ1-2, with TRBD1 as a possible D gene (6 bases). Germline V gene data show CDR1 as MNHEY and CDR2 as SMNVEV (reference sequence). The length of the CDR3 is 15 residues. Trimming took 5 bases from V and 5 from J, leaving 18 bases between them. CDR3: CASSGKGHWVYGYTF. CDR3 bases: TGTGCCAGCAGTGGAAAGGGACATTGGGTATATGGCTACACCTTC.

The rearrangement links TRBV2 to TRBJ1-3; D might be TRBD1 (6 bases). Trimming pared 4 bases from V and 0 bases from J, leaving 13 bases between. Germline assignment: CDR1 SNHLY and CDR2 FYNNEI. The CDR3 has 16 amino acids. This CDR3 is CASSGTASVSGNTIYF. CDR3 sequence (DNA): TGTGCCAGCAGTGGGACAGCCAGTGTCTCTGGAAACACCATATATTTT.

The chain recombines TRBV7-8 with TRBJ2-7; tentative D call: TRBD1 (5 bases). This CDR3 has 15 amino acids. In germline, CDR1 is SGHVS, CDR2 FQNEAQ. Between the trimmed V and J ends, which lost 1 base and 0 bases, there was a span of 10 bases. The CDR3 DNA reads TGTGCCAGCAGCTTAGACCCAGGACACTCCTACGAGCAGTACGTC. Its protein product is CASSLDPGHSYEQYV.

This clone showed up just once. The chain is built from TRBV18 and TRBJ2-2; tentative D call: TRBD2 (5 bases). V lost 1 base to trimming and J lost 7 bases, with 13 bases between them. The germline gives CDR1 KGHSH, CDR2 LQKENI. The CDR3 runs 15 residues. CDR3 protein: CASSPQRPPDGELFF. CDR3 coding DNA: TGTGCCAGCTCACCACAGCGGCCCCCGGACGGGGAGCTGTTTTTT.

V gene TRBV6-1 combines with J gene TRBJ2-7; D uncertain. V lost 8 bases, J lost 0 bases, and 14 bases lay in between. CDR1 and CDR2 from the germline V gene are MNHNS and SASEGT. This CDR3 is 14 amino acids long. The DNA for the CDR3 is TGTGCCAGCTGCACAGCTACGAGCTCCTACGAGCAGTACTTC. Encoded protein: CASCTATSSYEQYF.

The rearrangement joins TRBV27 to TRBJ2-1; 8 bases are shared with TRBD1. J gave up 4 bases and V 3 bases, and 5 bases lay outside the gene matches. This CDR3 has 15 residues. CDR1 MNHEY and CDR2 SMNVEV come from the germline V gene (reference sequence). CDR3 loop: CASSLGGTGYNEQFF. The CDR3 DNA is TGTGCCAGCAGTTTGGGCGGGACAGGTTACAATGAGCAGTTCTTC.

As for this clone: At one boundary the junction diverges from the germline segment, which might be a read error. V usage is TRBV2 and J usage is TRBJ1-5; 9 nucleotides line up with TRBD1. The CDR3 length is 19 residues. Germline V gives CDR1 SNHLY, CDR2 FYNNEI. The CDR3 DNA is TGTGCCAGCAGTGAGGGCGCGACAGGGGGGAGGATGAGCAATCAGCCCCAGAATTTT. This translates into CASSEGATGGRMSNQPQNF.

V gene TRBV15 combines with J gene TRBJ2-7; tentative D call: TRBD2 (7 bases). The ends were cut back, 5 bases at V and 0 bases at J, with 17 bases in the middle. The germline CDR1 and CDR2 sequences are LNHNV and YYDKDF (reference sequence). The CDR3 sequence is 16 residues long. The CDR3 reads CATSPEGGGTSYEQYF. The CDR3, as DNA: TGTGCCACCAGCCCTGAGGGGGGGGGAACCTCCTACGAGCAGTACTTC.

The rearrangement uses TRBV5-4 and TRBJ2-5, with D perhaps matching TRBD1 (6 bases). CDR1 is SGHNT and CDR2 is YYREEE in the germline V gene (reference sequence). CDR3 length: 15 amino acids. Trimming stripped 3 bases from V and 1 base from J, with 13 bases between. In DNA form, the CDR3 reads TGTGCCAGCAGCTGGGCAGGGGCCATCCAAGAGACCCAGTACTTC. As protein: CASSWAGAIQETQYF.

The chain is built from TRBV6-6 and TRBJ1-2, with D hard to call. From germline, CDR1 is MNHNY and CDR2 SVGAGI (reference sequence). The CDR3 extends over 12 amino acids. The V end lost 5 bases, the J end lost 5 bases, and 9 bases lay between the germline ends. DNA for the CDR3: TGTGCCAGCAGTAGGACTGAGTATGGCTACACCTTC. Encoded protein: CASSRTEYGYTF.

This clone was detected only a few times. V and J are TRBV5-1 and TRBJ2-3, with TRBD1 matching 7 bases. V trimming: 3 bases; J trimming: 5 bases; junction bases outside the gene matches: 6. CDR3 length: 14 residues. Germline V CDR1 and CDR2: SGHRS, YFSETQ. CDR3 bases: TGCGCCAGCAGCTCTAGACAGGGAGAAGATACGCAGTATTTT. It yields the protein CASSSRQGEDTQYF.